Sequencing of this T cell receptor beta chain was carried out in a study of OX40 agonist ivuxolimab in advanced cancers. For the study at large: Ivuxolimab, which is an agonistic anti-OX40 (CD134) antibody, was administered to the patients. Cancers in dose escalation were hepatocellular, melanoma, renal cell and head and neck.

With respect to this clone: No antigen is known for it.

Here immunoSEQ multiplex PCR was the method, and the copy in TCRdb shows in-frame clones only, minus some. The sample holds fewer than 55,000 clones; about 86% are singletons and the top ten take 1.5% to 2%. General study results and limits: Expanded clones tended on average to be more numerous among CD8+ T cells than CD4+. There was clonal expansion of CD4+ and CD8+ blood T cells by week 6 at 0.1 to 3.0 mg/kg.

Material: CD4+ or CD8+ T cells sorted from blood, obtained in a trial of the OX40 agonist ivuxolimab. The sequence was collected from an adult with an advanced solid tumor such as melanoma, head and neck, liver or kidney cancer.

The CDR3, as DNA: TGTGCCAGCAAAAACGACGGGGCCGGGGGTGAGCAGTTCTTC. It specifies CASKNDGAGGEQFF. The chain links TRBV11-3 to TRBJ2-1; D might be TRBD2 (6 bases). The CDR3 runs to 14 residues. CDR1 and CDR2 from the germline V gene are SGHNT and YENEEA. Trimming removed 7 bases at V and 9 bases at J, with 19 bases between.